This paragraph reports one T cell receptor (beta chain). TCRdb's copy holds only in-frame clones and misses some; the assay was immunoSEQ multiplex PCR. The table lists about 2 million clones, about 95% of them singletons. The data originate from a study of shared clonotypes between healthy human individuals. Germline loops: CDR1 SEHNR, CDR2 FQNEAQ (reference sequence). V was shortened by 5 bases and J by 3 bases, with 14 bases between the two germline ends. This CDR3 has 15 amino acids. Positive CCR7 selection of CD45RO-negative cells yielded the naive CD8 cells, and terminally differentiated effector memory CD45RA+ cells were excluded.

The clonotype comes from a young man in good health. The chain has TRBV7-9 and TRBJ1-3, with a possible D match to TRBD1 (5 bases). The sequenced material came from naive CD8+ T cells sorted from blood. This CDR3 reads CASSKRGESGNTIYF. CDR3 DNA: TGTGCCAGCAGCAAGAGGGGCGAGAGTGGAAACACCATATATTTT. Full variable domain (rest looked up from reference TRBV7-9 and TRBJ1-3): DTGVSQNPRHKITKRGQNVTFRCDPISEHNRLYWYRQTLGQGPEFLTYFQNEAQLEKSRLLSDRFSAERPKGSFSTLEIQRTEQGDSAMYLCASSKRGESGNTIYFGEGSWLTVV.